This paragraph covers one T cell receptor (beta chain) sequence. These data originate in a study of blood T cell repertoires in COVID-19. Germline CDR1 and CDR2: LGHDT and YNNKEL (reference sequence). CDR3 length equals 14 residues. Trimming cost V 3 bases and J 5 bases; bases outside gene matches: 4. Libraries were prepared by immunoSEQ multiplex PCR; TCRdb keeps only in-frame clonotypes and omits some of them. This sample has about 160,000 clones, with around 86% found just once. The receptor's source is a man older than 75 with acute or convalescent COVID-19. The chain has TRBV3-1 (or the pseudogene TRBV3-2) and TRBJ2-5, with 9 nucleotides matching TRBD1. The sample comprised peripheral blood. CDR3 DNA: TGTGCCAGCAGCCAGGGGACAGGGAAGGAGACCCAGTACTTC. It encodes CASSQGTGKETQYF.